This T cell receptor beta chain was sequenced during a study of regulatory T cells in long-lasting Graves disease. In the study overall: The criterion for persistent Graves' disease was over 5 years of antithyroid drugs with positive TSH receptor antibodies. General study results and limits: Persistent Graves' patients had lower TCR diversity than newly diagnosed ones.

The CDR3 consists of 14 residues. Germline CDR1 reads MDHEN; CDR2 reads SYDVKM. V gave up 6 bases and J gave up 4 bases, with 15 bases separating them. Arm-PCR with iRepertoire HTBI primers amplified the CDR3 regions for these TCR beta libraries. Original methodology: The samples included around 60 TRBV and some 15 TRBJ segments. Each CDR3 protein gets one entry after TCRdb re-called the multiplex PCR reads with MiXCR. TCRdb's processing, not the authors' own work, is the source of the V and J calls. The sample holds 500,000 to 800,000 distinct CDR3 sequences, 30% seen once. In this sample, this clonotype turned up many times. What it binds is not known. The time point denotes: persistent/refractory GD, antithyroid drugs over 5 years with positive TRAb. The TCR library used RNA extracted from PBMCs. Diagnosis followed American Thyroid Association guidelines for Graves' disease.

This specimen was peripheral blood mononuclear cells (PBMCs), taken when the disease was refractory, from a patient treated with antithyroid drugs. This TCR came from a female donor with Graves disease. The rearrangement uses TRBV28 and TRBJ1-2; D is undetermined. The CDR3 region is CASRSGSVIYGYTF. The CDR3 DNA reads as TGTGCCAGCAGGTCCGGGAGCGTTATCTATGGCTACACCTTC.